This TCR beta chain was retrieved from a study of a mutant IDH1 vaccine in newly diagnosed glioma. This clone was detected only a few times. Sequencing used immunoSEQ multiplex PCR; TCRdb keeps in-frame clones, though not all of them. The sample has around 82,000 clones, around 79% seen once. The sample's time point: baseline, week 1 (first vaccination visit). Regarding treatment: pre-vaccination baseline after standard-of-care therapy. The CDR3 has 15 residues. Germline V lookup: CDR1 SEHNR, CDR2 FQNEAQ (reference sequence). Trimming cost V 5 bases and J 1 base, with 14 bases left between them. Sequences were derived from PBMCs, sampled from a glioma patient treated with radiotherapy, temozolomide or both. This receptor was identified in a man aged 35-49 years with glioma. Some clones in this sample may be carry-over from other donors' samples. The genes are TRBV7-9 and TRBJ1-1, with D uncertain. Here the CDR3 DNA reads TGTGCCAGCAGCCTCCGAATTGACACGAACACTGAAGCTTTCTTT. It is translated as CASSLRIDTNTEAFF.